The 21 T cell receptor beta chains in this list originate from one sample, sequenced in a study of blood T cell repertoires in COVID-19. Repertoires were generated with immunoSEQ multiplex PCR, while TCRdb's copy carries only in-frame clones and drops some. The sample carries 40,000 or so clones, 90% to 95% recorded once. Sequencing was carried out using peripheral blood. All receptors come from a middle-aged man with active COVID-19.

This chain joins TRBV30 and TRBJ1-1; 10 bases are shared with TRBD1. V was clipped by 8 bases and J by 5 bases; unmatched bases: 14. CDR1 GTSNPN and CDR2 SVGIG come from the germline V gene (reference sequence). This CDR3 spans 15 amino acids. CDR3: CAALEGDRGSTEAFF. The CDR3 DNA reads TGTGCCGCCTTGGAGGGGGACAGGGGAAGTACTGAAGCTTTCTTT.

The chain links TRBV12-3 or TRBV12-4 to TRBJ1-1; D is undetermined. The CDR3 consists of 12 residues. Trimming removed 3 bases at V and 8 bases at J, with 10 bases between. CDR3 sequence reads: CASSFRSSEAFF. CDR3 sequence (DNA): TGTGCCAGCAGTTTCCGTTCGTCCGAAGCTTTCTTT.

In nucleotides, the CDR3 is TGTGCCAGCAGCTTCTACAGGGGCAAAAACATTCAGTACTTC. Amino acid sequence: CASSFYRGKNIQYF. The chain carries TRBV5-6 and TRBJ2-4; 7 bases are shared with TRBD1. The V gene's germline CDR1 is SGHDT and CDR2 YYEEEE. CDR3 size: 14 residues. V shed 2 bases, J shed 3 bases, and the junction held 2 bases outside the gene matches.

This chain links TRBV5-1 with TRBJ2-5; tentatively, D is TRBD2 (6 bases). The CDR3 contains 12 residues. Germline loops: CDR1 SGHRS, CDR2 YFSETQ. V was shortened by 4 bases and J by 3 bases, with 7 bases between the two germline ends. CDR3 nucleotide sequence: TGCGCCAGCAGCCCGGGGGAAGAGACCCAGTACTTC. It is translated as CASSPGEETQYF.

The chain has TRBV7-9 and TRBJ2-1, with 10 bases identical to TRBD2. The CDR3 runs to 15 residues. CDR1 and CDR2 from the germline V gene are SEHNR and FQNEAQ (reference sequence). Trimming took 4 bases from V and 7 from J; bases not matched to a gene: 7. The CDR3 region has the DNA TGTGCCAGCAGCTCCCAAGCGGGAGGGGCGAATGAGCAGTTCTTC. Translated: CASSSQAGGANEQFF. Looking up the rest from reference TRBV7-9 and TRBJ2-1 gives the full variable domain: DTGVSQNPRHKITKRGQNVTFRCDPISEHNRLYWYRQTLGQGPEFLTYFQNEAQLEKSRLLSDRFSAERPKGSFSTLEIQRTEQGDSAMYLCASSSQAGGANEQFFGPGTRLTVL.

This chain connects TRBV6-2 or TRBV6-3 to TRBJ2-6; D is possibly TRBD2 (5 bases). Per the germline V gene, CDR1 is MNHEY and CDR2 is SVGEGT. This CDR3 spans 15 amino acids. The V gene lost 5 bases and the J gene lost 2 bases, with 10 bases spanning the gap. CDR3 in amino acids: CASSSGGTGANVLTF. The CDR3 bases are TGTGCCAGCAGTAGTGGAGGAACTGGGGCCAACGTCCTGACTTTC.

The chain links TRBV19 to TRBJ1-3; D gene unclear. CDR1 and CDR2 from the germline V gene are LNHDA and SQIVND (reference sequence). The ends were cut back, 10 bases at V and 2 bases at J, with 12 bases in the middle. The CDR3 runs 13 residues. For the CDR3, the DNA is TGTGCCACCCGTGGGCTGGCTGGAAACACCATATATTTT. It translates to CATRGLAGNTIYF. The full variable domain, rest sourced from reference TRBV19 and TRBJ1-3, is DGGITQSPKYLFRKEGQNVTLSCEQNLNHDAMYWYRQDPGQGLRLIYYSQIVNDFQKGDIAEGYSVSREKKESFPLTVTSAQKNPTAFYLCATRGLAGNTIYFGEGSWLTVV.

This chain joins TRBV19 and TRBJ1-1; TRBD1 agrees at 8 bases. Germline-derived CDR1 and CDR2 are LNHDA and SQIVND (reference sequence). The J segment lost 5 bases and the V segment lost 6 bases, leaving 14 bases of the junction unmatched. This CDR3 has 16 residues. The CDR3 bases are TGTGCCAGTAGGGGACAGGATTGGATTTCGCAGACTGAAGCTTTCTTT. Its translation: CASRGQDWISQTEAFF. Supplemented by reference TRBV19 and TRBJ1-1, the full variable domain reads DGGITQSPKYLFRKEGQNVTLSCEQNLNHDAMYWYRQDPGQGLRLIYYSQIVNDFQKGDIAEGYSVSREKKESFPLTVTSAQKNPTAFYLCASRGQDWISQTEAFFGQGTRLTVV.

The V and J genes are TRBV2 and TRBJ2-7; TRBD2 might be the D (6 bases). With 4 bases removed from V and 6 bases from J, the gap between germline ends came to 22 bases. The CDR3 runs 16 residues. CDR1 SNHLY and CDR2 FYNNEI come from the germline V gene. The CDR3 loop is CASSGPSGLGPGEQYF. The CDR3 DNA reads TGTGCCAGCAGTGGACCCTCGGGACTCGGTCCCGGCGAGCAGTACTTC.

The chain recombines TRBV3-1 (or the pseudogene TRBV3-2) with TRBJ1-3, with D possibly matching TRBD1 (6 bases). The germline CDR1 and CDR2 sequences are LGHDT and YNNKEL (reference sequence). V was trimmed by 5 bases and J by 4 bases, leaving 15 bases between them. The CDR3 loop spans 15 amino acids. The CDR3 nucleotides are TGTGCCAGCAGCGGAGCGGGGGGCGAGGGAAACACCATATATTTT. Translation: CASSGAGGEGNTIYF.

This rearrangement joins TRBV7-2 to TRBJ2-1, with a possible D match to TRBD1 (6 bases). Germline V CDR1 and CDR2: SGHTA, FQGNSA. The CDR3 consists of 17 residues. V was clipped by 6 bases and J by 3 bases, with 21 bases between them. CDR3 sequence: CASSPQPWTDSYNEQFF. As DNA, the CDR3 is TGTGCCAGCAGTCCCCAACCCTGGACAGACAGCTACAATGAGCAGTTCTTC.

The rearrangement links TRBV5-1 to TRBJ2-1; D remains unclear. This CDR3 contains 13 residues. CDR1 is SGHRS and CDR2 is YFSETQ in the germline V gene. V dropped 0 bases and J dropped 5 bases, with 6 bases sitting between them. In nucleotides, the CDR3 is TGCGCCAGCAGCTTGGGGAGCCACAATGAGCAGTTCTTC. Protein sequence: CASSLGSHNEQFF.

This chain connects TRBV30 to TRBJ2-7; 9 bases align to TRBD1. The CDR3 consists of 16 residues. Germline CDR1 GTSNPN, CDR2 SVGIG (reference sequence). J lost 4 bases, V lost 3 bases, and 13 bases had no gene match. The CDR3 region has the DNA TGTGCCTGGAGGGGACAGGGATTCTCCGTCTCTTACGAGCAGTACTTC. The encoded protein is CAWRGQGFSVSYEQYF. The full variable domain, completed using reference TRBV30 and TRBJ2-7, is SQTIHQWPATLVQPVGSPLSLECTVEGTSNPNLYWYRQAAGRGLQLLFYSVGIGQISSEVPQNLSASRPQDRQFILSSKKLLLSDSGFYLCAWRGQGFSVSYEQYFGPGTRLTVT.

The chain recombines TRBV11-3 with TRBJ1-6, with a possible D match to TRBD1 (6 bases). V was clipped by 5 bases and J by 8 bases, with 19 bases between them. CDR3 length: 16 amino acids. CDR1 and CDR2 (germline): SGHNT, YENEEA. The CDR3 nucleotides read TGTGCCAGCAGCCCTTTACCTCAGGGGATGGATTCACCCCTCCACTTT. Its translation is CASSPLPQGMDSPLHF.

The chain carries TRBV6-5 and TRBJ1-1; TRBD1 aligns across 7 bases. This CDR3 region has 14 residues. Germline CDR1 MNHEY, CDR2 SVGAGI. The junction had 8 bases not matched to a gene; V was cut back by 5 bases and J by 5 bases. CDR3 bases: TGTGCCAGCAGTACTCTCCCAGGGGGGACTGAAGCTTTCTTT. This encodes CASSTLPGGTEAFF.

The CDR3: CASSRITSDQETQYF. The DNA for the CDR3 is TGCGCCAGCAGCCGAATAACTAGCGACCAAGAGACCCAGTACTTC. The chain recombines TRBV5-1 with TRBJ2-5; 7 nucleotides align to TRBD2. Germline CDR1 and CDR2: SGHRS and YFSETQ. V shed 4 bases, J shed 0 bases, and the junction held 6 bases outside the gene matches. The CDR3 loop spans 15 amino acids.

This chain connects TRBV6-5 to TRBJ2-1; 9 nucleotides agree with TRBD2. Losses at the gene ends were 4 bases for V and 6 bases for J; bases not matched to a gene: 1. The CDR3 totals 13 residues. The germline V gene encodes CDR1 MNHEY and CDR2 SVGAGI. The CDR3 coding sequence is TGTGCCAGCAGTTGGCGGGGGGGCAATGAGCAGTTCTTC. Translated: CASSWRGGNEQFF.

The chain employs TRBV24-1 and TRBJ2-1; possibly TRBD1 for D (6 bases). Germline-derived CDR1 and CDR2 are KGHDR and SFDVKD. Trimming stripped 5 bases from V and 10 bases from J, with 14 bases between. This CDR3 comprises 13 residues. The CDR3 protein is CATSGSDRQEQFF. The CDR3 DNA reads TGTGCCACCAGTGGCTCGGACAGACAAGAGCAGTTCTTC.

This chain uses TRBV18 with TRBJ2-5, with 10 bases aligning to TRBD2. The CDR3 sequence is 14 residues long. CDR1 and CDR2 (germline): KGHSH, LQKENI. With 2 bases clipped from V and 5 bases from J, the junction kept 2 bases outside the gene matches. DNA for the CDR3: TGTGCCAGCTCACCAGAGACTAGCGGGGAGACCCAGTACTTC. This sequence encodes CASSPETSGETQYF.

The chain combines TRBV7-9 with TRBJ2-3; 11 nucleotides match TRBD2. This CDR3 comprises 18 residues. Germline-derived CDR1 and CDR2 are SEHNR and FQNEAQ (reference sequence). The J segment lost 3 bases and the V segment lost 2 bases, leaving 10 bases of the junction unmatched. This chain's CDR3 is CASSLPIRLAGRTDTQYF. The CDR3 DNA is TGTGCCAGCAGCTTACCTATCAGACTAGCGGGGAGAACAGATACGCAGTATTTT.

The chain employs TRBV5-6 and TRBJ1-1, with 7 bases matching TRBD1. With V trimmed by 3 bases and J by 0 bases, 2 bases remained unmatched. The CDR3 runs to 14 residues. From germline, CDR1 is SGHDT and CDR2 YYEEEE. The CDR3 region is CASSSGQLNTEAFF. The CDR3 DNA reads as TGTGCCAGCAGCTCGGGACAGCTGAACACTGAAGCTTTCTTT. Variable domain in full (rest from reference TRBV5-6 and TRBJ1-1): DAGVTQSPTHLIKTRGQQVTLRCSPKSGHDTVSWYQQALGQGPQFIFQYYEEEERQRGNFPDRFSGHQFPNYSSELNVNALLLGDSALYLCASSSGQLNTEAFFGQGTRLTVV.